The 30 T cell receptor beta chains below come from one sample, sequenced in a study of blood T cell repertoires in COVID-19. Profiling relied on immunoSEQ multiplex PCR, and the TCRdb table lists in-frame clones only, not all of them. In the table there are hundreds of thousands of clones, 85% to 90% of which are singletons. Sequencing was carried out using PBMCs or T cells enriched from blood (not recorded which). These receptors were taken from a man between 18 and 29 years old who had recovered from COVID-19.

For the CDR3, the DNA is TGTGCCAGCGCGCTGAACACTGAAGCTTTCTTT. Its protein is CASALNTEAFF. The chain is built from TRBV28 and TRBJ1-1; no reliable D call. This CDR3 has 11 residues. V was trimmed by 8 bases and J by 0 bases, leaving 4 bases between them. Germline loops: CDR1 MDHEN, CDR2 SYDVKM.

The chain links TRBV2 to TRBJ2-2; possibly TRBD1 for D (6 bases). Germline V gene data show CDR1 as SNHLY and CDR2 as FYNNEI. CDR3 length equals 15 residues. The V gene lost 4 bases and the J gene lost 5 bases, with 14 bases spanning the gap. The CDR3 spells CASSVGGAATGELFF. The CDR3 nucleotides read TGTGCCAGCAGTGTTGGGGGCGCGGCAACCGGGGAGCTGTTTTTT.

The chain uses TRBV10-2 and TRBJ2-5, with 9 bases fitting TRBD2. This CDR3 has 16 amino acids. The V segment lost 4 bases and the J segment 0 bases; nucleotides outside the gene matches: 6. The V gene's germline CDR1 is WSHSY and CDR2 SAAADI. The CDR3 sequence is CASSASTSGYQETQYF. CDR3 nucleotide sequence: TGCGCCAGCAGTGCGTCAACTAGCGGGTACCAAGAGACCCAGTACTTC.

The V call is TRBV28, the J call TRBJ2-4; 7 bases fit TRBD1. From germline, CDR1 is MDHEN and CDR2 SYDVKM. V was pared by 5 bases and J by 6 bases, with 4 bases of the junction left unmatched. This CDR3 is 13 amino acids long. The CDR3 spells CASSTQGSNIQYF. The CDR3 DNA reads TGTGCCAGCAGTACACAGGGGTCAAACATTCAGTACTTC.

The chain recombines TRBV27 with TRBJ1-1; D is unclear. This CDR3 region has 14 residues. Germline CDR1 is MNHEY and CDR2 is SMNVEV (reference sequence). Between the trimmed V and J ends, which lost 2 bases and 8 bases, there was a span of 15 bases. For the CDR3, the DNA is TGTGCCAGCAGTTTAAGGGTTGGCGGGAGGGAAGCTTTCTTT. It translates to CASSLRVGGREAFF.

V usage is TRBV29-1 and J usage is TRBJ2-1; no clear D gene. Germline CDR1 reads SQVTM; CDR2 reads ANQGSEA. There are 12 residues in the CDR3. Trimming stripped 8 bases from V and 2 bases from J, with 10 bases between. In DNA form, the CDR3 reads TGCAGCCTTTCCCTTACCTACAATGAGCAGTTCTTC. It yields the protein CSLSLTYNEQFF.

The V call is TRBV7-9, the J call TRBJ1-6; a weak D match, TRBD1 (6 bases). Trimming cost V 2 bases and J 9 bases, with 14 bases left between them. The CDR3 sequence is 15 residues long. The germline V gene encodes CDR1 SEHNR and CDR2 FQNEAQ (reference sequence). The chain's CDR3 is CASSLRAGDGSPLHF. The CDR3 DNA is TGTGCCAGCAGCTTACGTGCAGGGGATGGTTCACCCCTCCACTTT.

The rearrangement links TRBV15 to TRBJ2-2, with 7 bases identical to TRBD2. V gave up 3 bases and J gave up 6 bases; unmatched junction bases: 4. The V gene's germline CDR1 is LNHNV and CDR2 YYDKDF (reference sequence). CDR3 length equals 14 residues. Here the CDR3 reads CATSSPTSSGELFF. DNA of the CDR3: TGTGCCACCAGCAGTCCGACTAGCTCCGGGGAGCTGTTTTTT. The whole variable domain, filled in from reference TRBV15 and TRBJ2-2, reads DAMVIQNPRYQVTQFGKPVTLSCSQTLNHNVMYWYQQKSSQAPKLLFHYYDKDFNNEADTPDNFQSRRPNTSFCFLDIRSPGLGDTAMYLCATSSPTSSGELFFGEGSRLTVL.

The chain couples TRBV9 to TRBJ1-2; 9 bases match TRBD1. CDR3 size: 13 residues. Per germline, CDR1 SGDLS and CDR2 YYNGEE. Unmatched junction bases numbered 5, after V lost 3 bases and J lost 8 bases. In DNA form, the CDR3 reads TGTGCCAGCAGCGCCGGGACAGGGTTGGGCTACACCTTC. Protein sequence: CASSAGTGLGYTF.

The J gene is TRBJ2-2, the V gene TRBV18; no definite D call. V lost 6 bases to trimming and J lost 6 bases, with 11 bases between them. The CDR3 extends over 13 amino acids. Looked up from germline, CDR1 is KGHSH and CDR2 is LQKENI. CDR3 amino acids: CASSPVRAGELFF. CDR3 DNA sequence: TGTGCCAGCTCCCCCGTCCGGGCCGGGGAGCTGTTTTTT.

The chain has TRBV6-5 and TRBJ2-1, with D unclear. The V gene's germline CDR1 is MNHEY and CDR2 SVGAGI. The CDR3 spans 13 residues. V lost 7 bases, J lost 7 bases, and 14 bases lay in between. The CDR3 coding sequence is TGTGCCAGCAATCGGGTTCCCGATAATGAGCAGTTCTTC. The encoded protein is CASNRVPDNEQFF.

The chain couples TRBV13 to TRBJ2-7, with D unresolved. Germline V gene data show CDR1 as PRHDT and CDR2 as FYEKMQ (reference sequence). This CDR3 contains 14 residues. V gave up 0 bases and J gave up 0 bases, with 6 bases separating them. The CDR3 spells CASSLGRSSYEQYF. The CDR3 nucleotides read TGTGCCAGCAGCTTAGGCAGAAGCTCCTACGAGCAGTACTTC.

This clone was seen just once. The rearrangement joins TRBV7-3 to TRBJ2-3; a possible D gene is TRBD2 (5 bases). V was cut by 8 bases and J by 1 base, with 10 bases left in between. The CDR3 loop spans 13 amino acids. Germline CDR1 is SGHTA and CDR2 is FQGTGA. DNA for the CDR3: TGTGCCAGCGGAGAGGGTGGCACAGATACGCAGTATTTT. This translates into CASGEGGTDTQYF.

The chain combines TRBV7-8 with TRBJ2-7, with 9 bases lining up with TRBD2. The CDR3 has 18 amino acids. Losses at the gene ends were 1 base for V and 2 bases for J; bases not matched to a gene: 12. Germline CDR1 reads SGHVS; CDR2 reads FQNEAQ. The CDR3 loop is CASSLDGSGRRWTYEQYF. For the CDR3, the DNA is TGTGCCAGCAGCTTAGATGGTAGCGGGAGAAGGTGGACCTACGAGCAGTACTTC.

The genes are TRBV4-1 and TRBJ1-1; no firm D call. Germline V gene lookup returns CDR1 MGHRA and CDR2 YSYEKL. The V end was cut by 3 bases, the J end by 0 bases, with 11 bases between. The CDR3 contains 15 residues. CDR3 DNA: TGCGCCAGCAGCCACGGACTGCTCATGAACACTGAAGCTTTCTTT. This encodes CASSHGLLMNTEAFF.

The rearrangement uses TRBV7-3 and TRBJ1-3; 7 nucleotides align to TRBD1. J was trimmed by 0 bases and V by 2 bases; bases with no gene match: 4. CDR3 length: 16 residues. CDR1 is SGHTA and CDR2 is FQGTGA in the germline V gene. This chain's CDR3 is CASSLGDSHSGNTIYF. CDR3 DNA sequence: TGTGCCAGCAGCTTAGGGGACAGCCACTCTGGAAACACCATATATTTT.

This chain joins TRBV14 and TRBJ1-1; D possibly corresponds to TRBD1 (6 bases). CDR1 and CDR2 from the germline V gene are SGHDN and FVKESK. This CDR3 region has 15 residues. V was cut by 6 bases and J by 3 bases, with 17 bases left in between. CDR3 nucleotides: TGTGCCAGCAGTCTGGGCAGGGGAGTTCACACTGAAGCTTTCTTT. This gives the protein CASSLGRGVHTEAFF.

The V and J genes are TRBV14 and TRBJ2-3, with 8 nucleotides matching TRBD1. Germline CDR1 and CDR2: SGHDN and FVKESK. J lost 4 bases, V lost 6 bases, and 3 bases had no gene match. The CDR3 has 13 amino acids. The CDR3 protein is CASRLQGADTQYF. The CDR3 nucleotides read TGTGCCAGCAGGTTACAGGGGGCAGATACGCAGTATTTT.

This clone is a singleton in its sample. The chain couples TRBV4-1 to TRBJ2-3, with D perhaps matching TRBD1 (6 bases). V lost 4 bases, J lost 4 bases, and 12 bases lay in between. Germline values: CDR1 MGHRA, CDR2 YSYEKL. This CDR3 spans 14 amino acids. The CDR3 spells CASSLEDRADTQYF. The CDR3 bases are TGCGCCAGCAGCCTAGAGGACAGAGCAGATACGCAGTATTTT.

The chain is built from TRBV11-3 and TRBJ2-2; 8 bases match TRBD1. V trimming: 4 bases; J trimming: 0 bases; junction bases outside the gene matches: 10. The CDR3 sequence is 18 residues long. CDR1 and CDR2 from the germline V gene are SGHNT and YENEEA. CDR3 loop: CASSSFLLTGANTGELFF. As DNA, the CDR3 is TGTGCCAGCAGCTCTTTCCTCTTGACAGGGGCGAACACCGGGGAGCTGTTTTTT. The entire variable domain, with the rest obtained from reference TRBV11-3 and TRBJ2-2, is as follows: EAGVVQSPRYKIIEKKQPVAFWCNPISGHNTLYWYLQNLGQGPELLIRYENEEAVDDSQLPKDRFSAERLKGVDSTLKIQPAELGDSAVYLCASSSFLLTGANTGELFFGEGSRLTVL.

V is TRBV25-1 and J is TRBJ2-2, with TRBD1 identical over 7 bases. This CDR3 contains 15 residues. Germline CDR1 MGHDK, CDR2 SYGVNS. After removal of 4 bases from V and 5 bases from J, the junction contained 7 bases not matched to a gene. CDR3 sequence: CASSGGGAGTGELFF. CDR3 nucleotide sequence: TGTGCCAGCAGTGGAGGGGGCGCAGGGACCGGGGAGCTGTTTTTT.

With respect to this clone: This same CDR3 is encoded by further DNA sequences in the sample. V and J are TRBV5-1 and TRBJ2-2; TRBD1 is a possible D gene (5 bases). The CDR3 sequence is 14 residues long. V was shortened by 2 bases and J by 1 base, with 6 bases between the two germline ends. The germline gives CDR1 SGHRS, CDR2 YFSETQ. The CDR3 protein is CASSLTGNTGELFF. In DNA, the CDR3 is TGCGCCAGCAGCTTAACAGGGAACACCGGGGAGCTGTTTTTT.

The J gene is TRBJ2-1, the V gene TRBV5-1; 14 bases agree with TRBD2. CDR3 length: 17 amino acids. CDR1 is SGHRS, CDR2 YFSETQ, per germline. Trimming cost V 8 bases and J 7 bases; bases outside gene matches: 14. The chain's CDR3 is CASDLGTSGRQWNEQFF. In DNA form, the CDR3 reads TGCGCCAGTGACCTCGGGACTAGCGGGAGACAATGGAATGAGCAGTTCTTC.

The V gene is TRBV9, the J gene TRBJ1-6; 7 nucleotides match TRBD1. After removal of 5 bases from V and 10 bases from J, the junction contained 9 bases not matched to a gene. CDR1 and CDR2 from the germline V gene are SGDLS and YYNGEE. The CDR3 runs to 14 residues. The CDR3 loop is CASSVQGNGSPLHF. The CDR3 DNA reads TGTGCCAGCAGTGTACAGGGGAACGGATCACCCCTCCACTTT.

The chain couples TRBV7-2 to TRBJ2-4; weak D call: TRBD2 (5 bases). Trimming stripped 1 base from V and 14 bases from J, with 15 bases between. In germline, CDR1 is SGHTA, CDR2 FQGNSA. The CDR3 totals 13 residues. The CDR3 nucleotides are TGTGCCAGCAGCTTAGTCCCGAGGGAAAGCGAGTACTTC. It translates to CASSLVPRESEYF.

V and J are TRBV5-1 and TRBJ2-7; 10 bases align to TRBD1. There are 15 residues in the CDR3. Per the germline V gene, CDR1 is SGHRS and CDR2 is YFSETQ. Germline trimming cut 3 bases from V and 0 bases from J; bases unmatched to any gene: 3. The DNA for the CDR3 is TGCGCCAGCAGCTGGACAGGGGGTTCCTCCTACGAGCAGTACTTC. It codes for CASSWTGGSSYEQYF.

This clone has just a few counts. J is TRBJ2-1 and V is TRBV27; the D gene is possibly TRBD2 (6 bases). Germline V gene data show CDR1 as MNHEY and CDR2 as SMNVEV (reference sequence). The V end was cut by 0 bases, the J end by 10 bases, with 13 bases between. The CDR3 contains 14 residues. The CDR3 bases are TGTGCCAGCAGTTTATCGGAGGGACGCGGAGAGCAGTTCTTC. Protein product: CASSLSEGRGEQFF.

V gene TRBV7-9 combines with J gene TRBJ2-7; 15 nucleotides agree with TRBD2. CDR1 SEHNR and CDR2 FQNEAQ come from the germline V gene (reference sequence). This CDR3 has 16 residues. With 5 bases clipped from V and 7 bases from J, the junction kept 9 bases outside the gene matches. CDR3 nucleotides: TGTGCCAGCAGCAAAGAAGGACTAGCGGGAGGGCGGGAGCAGTACTTC. Translated, it gives CASSKEGLAGGREQYF.

The chain uses TRBV5-4 and TRBJ2-7; TRBD2 agrees at 7 bases. The V gene end was trimmed by 4 bases and the J gene end by 2 bases; junction bases not matched to a gene: 3. Germline values: CDR1 SGHNT, CDR2 YYREEE (reference sequence). The CDR3 has 13 residues. DNA of the CDR3: TGTGCCAGCAGCCCGGCGGGGGCCTACGAGCAGTACTTC. This encodes CASSPAGAYEQYF.

This clone has just one count. The V call is TRBV6-1, the J call TRBJ1-2; D ambiguous. CDR3 length: 15 residues. CDR1 is MNHNS and CDR2 is SASEGT in the germline V gene. The germline V and J ends were trimmed by 0 bases and 3 bases, with 11 bases remaining between them. The CDR3 bases are TGTGCCAGCAGTGAAGCTACCGCGGGATACTATGGCTACACCTTC. Translated: CASSEATAGYYGYTF.